This entry describes one T cell receptor (beta chain). What it binds is not known. Patients were ineligible given autoimmune disease history or systemic immunosuppression. These data are taken from a study of OX40 agonist ivuxolimab in advanced cancers. The wider study: Patients enrolled in dose escalation were diagnosed with hepatocellular carcinoma, melanoma, renal cell or head and neck cancer. General study points: CD4+ and CD8+ blood T cells expanded clonally by week 6 at 0.1 to 3.0 mg/kg. Compared with CD4+, CD8+ T cells on average had more expanded clones.

CDR1 is SGHAT, CDR2 FQNNGV, per germline. The CDR3 extends over 13 amino acids. The data were produced by immunoSEQ multiplex PCR, yet TCRdb's version contains in-frame clones alone and is incomplete. This sample carries approximately 80,000 clones, about 85% of them seen once, and the ten largest clones take under 4%. The source was CD4+ or CD8+ T cells sorted from blood, collected in a trial of the OX40 agonist ivuxolimab. The clonotype comes from an adult with an advanced solid tumor such as melanoma, head and neck, liver or kidney cancer. J is TRBJ2-5 and V is TRBV11-2; D perhaps matches TRBD1 (6 bases). The DNA end lines up better with TRBJ2-7; the J call may be wrong. CDR3: CASSLTGPYEQYF. The CDR3 coding sequence is TGTGCCAGCAGCCTAACAGGGCCCTACGAGCAGTACTTC.